The TCR beta chain described here comes from a study of cytomegalovirus exposure and HLA in healthy donors. Notes on the study in general: Per a later analysis, 18,000 or so TCR beta sequences showed association with HLA alleles at 0.05 false discovery rate. An analysis done earlier found most TCR beta V segments productive about 90% or about 30% of the time.

As concerns this clone: Its cognate antigen is unknown.

The germline CDR1 and CDR2 sequences are SGHDN and FVKESK. This CDR3 comprises 14 residues. V was clipped by 4 bases and J by 4 bases, with 13 bases between them. PCR used 60 Vbeta primers and 13 Jbeta primers. Using immunoSEQ multiplex PCR, the repertoire was profiled, and TCRdb retains in-frame clones only, with some absent. The sample lists approximately 220,000 clones; over 80% were seen once. The sequenced material came from PBMCs. V and J are TRBV14 and TRBJ1-2; D is perhaps TRBD1 (5 bases). The clonotype comes from a boy under 10 years old in good health and CMV-seronegative. Here the CDR3 reads CASSLQDGGYGYTF. CDR3 bases: TGTGCCAGCAGCCTACAGGACGGTGGCTATGGCTACACCTTC.